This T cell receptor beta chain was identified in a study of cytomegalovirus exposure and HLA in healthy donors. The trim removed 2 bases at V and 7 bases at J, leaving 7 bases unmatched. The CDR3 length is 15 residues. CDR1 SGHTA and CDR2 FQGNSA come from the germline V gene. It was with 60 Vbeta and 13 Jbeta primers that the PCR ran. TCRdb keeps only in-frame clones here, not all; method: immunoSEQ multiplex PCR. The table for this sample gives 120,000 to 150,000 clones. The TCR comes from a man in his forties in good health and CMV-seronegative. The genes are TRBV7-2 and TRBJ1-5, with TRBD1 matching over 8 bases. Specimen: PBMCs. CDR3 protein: CASSLLGQGQQPQHF. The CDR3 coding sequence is TGTGCCAGCAGCTTATTAGGACAGGGTCAACAGCCCCAGCATTTT.